Presented here are 32 T cell receptor beta chains from one specimen sequenced in a study of tumor-infiltrating lymphocytes in primary liver carcinoma. Researchers drew blood RNA from unsorted whole blood and extracted germline DNA as well. Starting material of roughly 0.45 ug total RNA yielded TCR beta cDNA via a constant-region primer. Library construction for TCR beta comprised three nested multiplex PCR rounds performed with slightly modified ARM-PCR. It was with TRBV1-TRBV30 forward primers and a C-beta reverse primer that the first two PCR rounds were run, at 10 cycles each. One entry per CDR3 protein, called by TCRdb with MiXCR from the multiplex PCR reads. This table has about 300,000 distinct CDR3 sequences, roughly 60% appearing once. Sequenced input: peripheral blood. Every receptor here comes from a man aged 35-49 years with primary liver carcinoma and hepatitis B virus infection.

This clonotype was detected only once. A read error may account for a junction end that differs from germline. The chain has TRBV28 and TRBJ2-1; D is tentatively TRBD1 or TRBD2 (6 bases each). The germline V gene has CDR1 MDHEN and CDR2 SYDVKM. This CDR3 comprises 12 residues. The CDR3 region is CASSSPGEERFF. The DNA of the CDR3 is TGTGCCAGCAGTTCCCCAGGGGAGGAGCGGTTCTTC.

Points on this clonotype: A much larger clone is a single base away; this may be a read error. The chain uses TRBV28 and TRBJ1-4; D is uncertain. Germline V lookup: CDR1 MDHEN, CDR2 SYDVKM. This CDR3 comprises 11 residues. V was clipped by 8 bases and J by 10 bases, with 11 bases between them. Here the CDR3 DNA reads TGTGCCAGCGGCAGCGTGACAAAACTGTTTTTT. Translating it yields CASGSVTKLFF.

The J gene is TRBJ2-1, the V gene TRBV11-2; the match to TRBD2 covers 12 bases. The V segment lost 3 bases and the J segment 6 bases; nucleotides outside the gene matches: 6. Germline V gene lookup returns CDR1 SGHAT and CDR2 FQNNGV. There are 16 residues in the CDR3. CDR3 bases: TGTGCCAGCAGCTTTCGACTAGCGGGAGATTTCAATGAGCAGTTCTTC. It translates to CASSFRLAGDFNEQFF. The variable domain in full, completed from reference TRBV11-2 and TRBJ2-1, reads EAGVAQSPRYKIIEKRQSVAFWCNPISGHATLYWYQQILGQGPKLLIQFQNNGVVDDSQLPKDRFSAERLKGVDSTLKIQPAKLEDSAVYLCASSFRLAGDFNEQFFGPGTRLTVL.

The rearrangement uses TRBV7-3 and TRBJ1-1; D may be TRBD1 (6 bases). Germline assignment: CDR1 SGHTA and CDR2 FQGTGA. Trimming pared 6 bases from V and 1 base from J, leaving 9 bases between. CDR3 length: 13 amino acids. The CDR3 nucleotides read TGTGCCAGCAGTCAGGGGCCGAACACTGAAGCTTTCTTT. Its translation: CASSQGPNTEAFF.

This clonotype was detected a few times. The chain recombines TRBV11-2 with TRBJ2-3; 8 nucleotides line up with TRBD2. Germline V gene data show CDR1 as SGHAT and CDR2 as FQNNGV. This CDR3 comprises 17 residues. Trimming at V came to 2 bases and at J to 0 bases, leaving 7 bases not matched to a gene. In nucleotides, the CDR3 is TGTGCCAGCAGCTTATCGCCTAGCGGGTTGAGCACAGATACGCAGTATTTT. It codes for CASSLSPSGLSTDTQYF.

The chain is built from TRBV6-1 and TRBJ1-6; D remains ambiguous. The CDR3 is made up of 13 amino acids. From germline, CDR1 is MNHNS and CDR2 SASEGT. The CDR3 DNA reads as TGTGTAAGCAGCTTAGAGAGGAATTCACCCCTCCACTTT. Translation: CVSSLERNSPLHF.

Of note for this clonotype: A much larger clone differs by one base, so this may be a read error. The chain recombines TRBV6-6 with TRBJ2-3; D is perhaps TRBD2 (6 bases). CDR1 MNHNY and CDR2 SVGAGI come from the germline V gene (reference sequence). This CDR3 is built from 14 residues. V was pared by 6 bases and J by 7 bases, with 17 bases between. The CDR3 nucleotides are TGTGCCAGCAGCCTAGAACTAGCCGTGAATACGCAGTATTTT. Protein product: CASSLELAVNTQYF.

A note on this clonotype: A much larger clone differs by one base, so this may be a read error. The chain employs TRBV6-7 and TRBJ2-7; 12 bases map to TRBD2. TRBV6-7 is designated an ORF whose function remains uncertain. The CDR3 spans 16 residues. The junction had 18 bases not matched to a gene; V was cut back by 5 bases and J by 13 bases. The CDR3 is CASSHLAGGKNLPHYF. The CDR3 bases are TGTGCCAGCAGTCACCTAGCGGGAGGGAAAAACCTTCCGCACTACTTC.

This chain links TRBV11-1 with TRBJ2-1, with D possibly matching TRBD2 (6 bases). The germline V gene encodes CDR1 SGHAT and CDR2 FQDESV (reference sequence). V dropped 5 bases and J dropped 8 bases, with 16 bases sitting between them. This CDR3 is 14 amino acids long. The CDR3, as DNA: TGTGCCAGCAGCCCCCGGGACTCTGGGGATGAGCAGTTCTTC. It translates to CASSPRDSGDEQFF.

Concerning this clonotype: Possible read error: a much larger clone is one base away. No conserved phenylalanine or tryptophan ends this CDR3, so it is likely a read error. V and J are TRBV4-2 and TRBJ2-7; TRBD1 agrees at 9 bases. Unmatched junction bases numbered 13, after V lost 1 base and J lost 9 bases. Per germline, CDR1 LGHNA and CDR2 YNFKEQ. CDR3 length: 16 amino acids. The CDR3 region has the DNA TGTGCCAGCAGCCAAGTCGGGGGACAGGGCTCCCGGGGGCAGTACTTA. As protein: CASSQVGGQGSRGQYL.

CDR3 loop: CASSQDRPGKTQYF. Here the CDR3 DNA reads TGTGCCAGCAGCCAGGACAGGCCAGGAAAGACCCAGTACTTC. V is TRBV7-9 and J is TRBJ2-5; 7 bases match TRBD1. CDR1 and CDR2 (germline): SEHNR, FQNEAQ (reference sequence). The CDR3 consists of 14 residues. With V trimmed by 5 bases and J by 6 bases, 9 bases remained unmatched.

A note on this clonotype: An end of the junction differs from the germline gene, which may be a read error. V usage is TRBV6-1 and J usage is TRBJ2-1; the D gene is possibly TRBD1 (6 bases). CDR1 MNHNS and CDR2 SASEGT come from the germline V gene. The CDR3 sequence is 17 residues long. In nucleotides, the CDR3 is TGTGCCGGCAGTTACTCGAGTGGCACAGGGACCGGGAATGAGCAGTTCTTC. This gives the protein CAGSYSSGTGTGNEQFF.

Of note for this clonotype: This clone may be a read error of a much larger clone one base away. The chain has TRBV29-1 and TRBJ2-1; no clear D gene. Germline V CDR1 and CDR2: SQVTM, ANQGSEA. Trimming removed 7 bases from V and 6 bases from J, with 7 bases in between. This CDR3 contains 10 residues. CDR3 coding DNA: TGCAGCGCAGGCGGCAATGAGCAGTTCTTC. Its protein is CSAGGNEQFF.

A remark on this clonotype: A much larger clone differs by one base, so this may be a read error. The chain combines TRBV10-3 with TRBJ1-5, with D perhaps matching TRBD1 (6 bases). This CDR3 region has 14 residues. CDR1 ENHRY and CDR2 SYGVKD come from the germline V gene. The CDR3 nucleotides read TGTGCCATCAGCCAAGGACAGTCCAATCAGTCCCAGCATTTT. This translates into CAISQGQSNQSQHF.

This clonotype was recorded many times. The chain joins TRBV4-1 to TRBJ2-2; no definite D call. The CDR3 sequence is 15 residues long. Trimming removed 3 bases from V and 5 bases from J, with 13 bases in between. CDR1 MGHRA and CDR2 YSYEKL come from the germline V gene. The CDR3 region has the DNA TGCGCCAGCAGCCAGCCCGACCGGGCTACCGGGGAGCTGTTTTTT. The encoded protein is CASSQPDRATGELFF.

This clonotype was picked up one time. One base away lies a much larger clone, so this may be a sequencing read error. The chain carries TRBV5-6 and TRBJ2-7, with 9 positions matching TRBD1. With 5 bases clipped from V and 5 bases from J, the junction kept 5 bases outside the gene matches. The CDR3 totals 13 residues. Per the germline V gene, CDR1 is SGHDT and CDR2 is YYEEEE. The CDR3 loop is CASRRTGVNEQYF. CDR3 DNA sequence: TGTGCCAGCAGACGGACAGGGGTCAACGAGCAGTACTTC.

The rearrangement uses TRBV30 and TRBJ2-1; a weak D match, TRBD1 (6 bases). The CDR3 runs 16 residues. Trimming took off 2 bases at V and 5 bases at J, with 19 bases between the two ends. The germline V gene has CDR1 GTSNPN and CDR2 SVGIG (reference sequence). In nucleotides, the CDR3 is TGTGCCTGGAGTTACCGGACAGCCAGGAACCACAATGAGCAGTTCTTC. Translating it yields CAWSYRTARNHNEQFF.

Note on this clonotype: Mismatch with germline at one junction end may stem from a read error. This chain joins TRBV10-3 and TRBJ2-3; D possibly corresponds to TRBD1 (5 bases). The germline V gene has CDR1 ENHRY and CDR2 SYGVKD. This CDR3 comprises 14 residues. The CDR3 region has the DNA TGCGCCATCAAAGCGACAGCAAGCACAGATACGCAGTATTTT. It is translated as CAIKATASTDTQYF.

Only a few counts were recorded for this clonotype. V gene TRBV24-1 combines with J gene TRBJ2-3; 7 nucleotides match TRBD1. With V trimmed by 3 bases and J by 2 bases, 4 bases remained unmatched. This CDR3 is built from 15 residues. Germline V gene data show CDR1 as KGHDR and CDR2 as SFDVKD. The DNA of the CDR3 is TGTGCCACCAGTGATATGGACAGGAACACAGATACGCAGTATTTT. This encodes CATSDMDRNTDTQYF.

The rearrangement links TRBV12-3 or TRBV12-4 to TRBJ2-1; 12 bases fit TRBD2. Unmatched junction bases numbered 9, after V lost 7 bases and J lost 5 bases. This CDR3 spans 16 amino acids. CDR3 sequence reads: CASNQGLAGPDNEQFF. For the CDR3, the DNA is TGTGCCAGCAATCAAGGACTAGCGGGACCGGACAATGAGCAGTTCTTC.

V is TRBV7-2 and J is TRBJ2-5, with D possibly matching TRBD1 (6 bases). V lost 4 bases and J 2 bases, leaving 14 bases between the germline ends. This CDR3 has 15 amino acids. CDR1 and CDR2 (germline): SGHTA, FQGNSA. CDR3 amino acids: CASSSGDTVQETQYF. CDR3 bases: TGTGCCAGCAGCTCCGGGGACACCGTACAAGAGACCCAGTACTTC.

This clonotype was observed many times. This chain uses TRBV6-1 with TRBJ2-7, with 8 bases lining up with TRBD2. V shed 4 bases and J 3 bases; nucleotides not matched to a gene: 5. There are 14 residues in the CDR3. CDR1 and CDR2 (germline): MNHNS, SASEGT. In DNA, the CDR3 is TGTGCCAGCAGTGTGGGACTAGGGCGCTACGAGCAGTACTTC. It encodes CASSVGLGRYEQYF.

The chain joins TRBV7-9 to TRBJ2-1, with 11 bases identical to TRBD1. The CDR3 loop spans 14 amino acids. V shed 4 bases and J 9 bases; nucleotides not matched to a gene: 5. CDR1 is SEHNR, CDR2 FQNEAQ, per germline (reference sequence). The CDR3 nucleotides read TGTGCCAGCAGCTCGGACAGGGGGCCTAGTGAGCAGTTCTTC. Translation gives CASSSDRGPSEQFF.

This clonotype occurred many times. V is TRBV11-1 and J is TRBJ1-1; tentative D call: TRBD1 (6 bases). The CDR3 covers 16 residues. Trimming took 5 bases from V and 0 from J, leaving 16 bases between them. Per germline, CDR1 SGHAT and CDR2 FQDESV (reference sequence). The CDR3 coding sequence is TGTGCCAGCAGCCCCACTCTGACAGGCGTGAACACTGAAGCTTTCTTT. It codes for CASSPTLTGVNTEAFF.

This clonotype has just a few counts. This rearrangement joins TRBV5-6 to TRBJ2-7; TRBD1 matches at 7 bases. The CDR3 contains 14 residues. Germline V gene lookup returns CDR1 SGHDT and CDR2 YYEEEE. Trimming removed 0 bases from V and 5 bases from J; junction bases left unmatched: 5. The CDR3 here is CASSLGQGSHEQYF. The CDR3 coding sequence is TGTGCCAGCAGCTTGGGACAGGGATCCCACGAGCAGTACTTC.

The V and J genes are TRBV11-2 and TRBJ2-1, with D tentatively TRBD1 (6 bases). The CDR3 sequence is 16 residues long. CDR1 is SGHAT and CDR2 is FQNNGV in the germline V gene. Trimming took 2 bases from V and 7 from J, leaving 18 bases between them. CDR3 in amino acids: CASSLLTGSSHNEQFF. The CDR3, as DNA: TGTGCCAGCAGCTTACTGACAGGATCTTCCCATAATGAGCAGTTCTTC.

The chain has TRBV2 and TRBJ1-2; the D gene is possibly TRBD1 (5 bases). CDR3 size: 15 residues. Germline V CDR1 and CDR2: SNHLY, FYNNEI. Deletions cut 4 bases from V and 2 bases from J, with 14 bases between. The CDR3 nucleotides read TGTGCCAGCAGTGGGACAAGGGGCCAGAACTATGGCTACACCTTC. Amino acid sequence: CASSGTRGQNYGYTF.

A word on this clonotype: A junction boundary mismatches the germline segment, possibly from a read error. The chain uses TRBV11-3 and TRBJ2-1; D unresolved. Germline assignment: CDR1 SGHNT and CDR2 YENEEA. The CDR3 length is 12 residues. DNA for the CDR3: TGTGCCAGCGGCTTAACGACTGATGAGCAGTTCTTC. Residues: CASGLTTDEQFF.

Concerning this clonotype: With a much larger clone just one base away, this may be a read error. The conserved phenylalanine or tryptophan normally closing the CDR3 is absent here, so this likely arose from a read error. The rearrangement links TRBV12-3 or TRBV12-4 to TRBJ1-1; D unresolved. V was trimmed by 3 bases and J by 5 bases, leaving 7 bases between them. This CDR3 comprises 12 residues. The CDR3: CASSLVRTEAFL. The CDR3, as DNA: TGTGCCAGCAGTTTGGTGAGGACTGAAGCTTTCCTT.

As for this clonotype: A junction end diverges from the germline sequence, so it may reflect a read error. The chain couples TRBV5-1 to TRBJ2-7; D remains ambiguous. The CDR3 contains 14 residues. CDR1 and CDR2 from the germline V gene are SGHRS and YFSETQ. The CDR3 here is CASSENDNSHEQYF. The DNA of the CDR3 is TGCGCCAGCAGCGAAAACGACAACTCCCACGAGCAGTACTTC.

The gene calls are TRBV5-1 and TRBJ2-2, with a weak D call TRBD2 (6 bases). This CDR3 contains 18 residues. From germline, CDR1 is SGHRS and CDR2 YFSETQ. Deletions cut 2 bases from V and 2 bases from J, with 19 bases between. CDR3 loop: CASSFIPTGTLNTGELFF. The CDR3 DNA reads TGCGCCAGCAGCTTCATCCCAACCGGGACTCTTAACACCGGGGAGCTGTTTTTT.

The chain employs TRBV12-3 or TRBV12-4 and TRBJ2-7; D might be TRBD2 (6 bases). The CDR3 is 14 amino acids. The CDR3 DNA sequence: TGTGTCGGCAGTCCCAGCGGGTGGGGCGACGAGCAGTACTTC. This codes for CVGSPSGWGDEQYF.